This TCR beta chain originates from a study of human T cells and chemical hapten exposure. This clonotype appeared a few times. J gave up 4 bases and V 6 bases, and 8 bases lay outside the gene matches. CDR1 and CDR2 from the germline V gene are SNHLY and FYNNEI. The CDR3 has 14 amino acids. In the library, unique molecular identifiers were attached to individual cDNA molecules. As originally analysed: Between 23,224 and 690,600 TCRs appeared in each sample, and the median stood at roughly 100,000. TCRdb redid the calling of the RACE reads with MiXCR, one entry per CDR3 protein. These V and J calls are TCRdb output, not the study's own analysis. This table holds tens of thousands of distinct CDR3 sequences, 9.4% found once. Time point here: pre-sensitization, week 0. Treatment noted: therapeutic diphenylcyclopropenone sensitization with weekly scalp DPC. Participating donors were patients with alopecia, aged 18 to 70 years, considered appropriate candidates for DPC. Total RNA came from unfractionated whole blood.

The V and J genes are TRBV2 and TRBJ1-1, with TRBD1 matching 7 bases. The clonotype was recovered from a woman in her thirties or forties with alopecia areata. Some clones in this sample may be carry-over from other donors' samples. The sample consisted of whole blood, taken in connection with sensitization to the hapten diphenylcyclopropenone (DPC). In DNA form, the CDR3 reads TGTGCCAGCAGAGTCACAGGGGAGCGCACTGAAGCTTTCTTT. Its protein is CASRVTGERTEAFF. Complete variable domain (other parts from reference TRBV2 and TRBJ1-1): EPEVTQTPSHQVTQMGQEVILRCVPISNHLYFYWYRQILGQKVEFLVSFYNNEISEKSEIFDDQFSVERPDGSNFTLKIRSTKLEDSAMYFCASRVTGERTEAFFGQGTRLTVV.